The following is a T cell receptor (beta chain) sequence with its context. The sample belongs to a study of T cell changes during pregnancy in multiple sclerosis. Assay: immunoSEQ multiplex PCR; the TCRdb copy retains only in-frame clones and omits some. The sample gives 75,000 to 95,000 clones, 93% of which show up once; 2.5% to 3% is in the top ten. This CDR3 is built from 16 residues. In germline, CDR1 is SEHNR, CDR2 FQNEAQ (reference sequence). J lost 6 bases, V lost 7 bases, and 13 bases had no gene match. This TCR came from a female donor with multiple sclerosis, enrolled in a pregnancy study. V gene TRBV7-9 combines with J gene TRBJ2-2; 8 bases are a match to TRBD2. This specimen was peripheral blood, taken in the second trimester of pregnancy. CDR3 in DNA: TGTGCCAGCAAATTCCGCACGGGGGGGTATGCCGGGGAGCTGTTTTTT. The encoded protein is CASKFRTGGYAGELFF.